The rows below give T cell receptor beta chains drawn from one sample of a study of T cells in Graves' hyperthyroidism and ophthalmopathy. TCRdb re-derived calls from the multiplex PCR reads in MiXCR, one entry per CDR3 protein. The table shows nearly 750,000 distinct CDR3 sequences, with about 35% occurring only once. The specimen was blood. The receptors derive from a woman between 35 and 50 years old with Graves' hyperthyroidism. The CDR3 runs from the conserved cysteine through the conserved F or W. A D gene is named only where the DNA matches it firmly. A row's size may be missing; if present it is once, few, many or a size class.

>14|NA|TRBV5-5|NA|TRBJ2-5
CASSYGGVVETQYF
TGTGCCAGCAGCTATGGAGGGGTGGTTGAGACCCAGTACTTC
>10|NA|TRBV29-1|NA|TRBJ1-2
CSVEENGDSF
TGCAGCGTTGAAGAGAACGGCGACTCCTTC
>15|NA|TRBV5-1|NA|TRBJ2-2
CASSLVGDSTGELFF
TGCGCCAGCAGCTTGGTCGGGGATAGCACCGGGGAGCTGTTTTTT
>15|NA|TRBV10-3|NA|TRBJ1-2
CAISGSPATNYGYTF
TGTGCCATCAGTGGGTCGCCGGCAACTAACTATGGCTACACCTTC
>16|NA|TRBV10-2|NA|TRBJ1-6
CASSLSPGAANSPLHF
TGCGCCAGCAGCTTGTCCCCAGGGGCAGCCAATTCACCCCTCCACTTT
>15|few|TRBV6-5|NA|TRBJ1-3
CASSLQGLSGNTIYF
TGTGCCAGCAGTCTACAGGGACTCTCTGGAAACACCATATATTTT
>18|many|TRBV25-1|TRBD1|TRBJ2-5
CASSAEQGPGGPGETQYF
TGTGCCAGCAGTGCTGAACAGGGCCCAGGGGGTCCCGGAGAGACCCAGTACTTC
>15|NA|TRBV12-3/TRBV12-4|NA|TRBJ2-5
CASRPSTGPQETQYF
TGTGCCAGCAGACCGTCTACAGGCCCCCAAGAGACCCAGTACTTC
>15|many|TRBV10-3|TRBD1|TRBJ1-1
CAINPGQGAKTEAFF
TGTGCCATCAACCCGGGACAGGGGGCGAAGACTGAAGCTTTCTTT
>14|NA|TRBV30|NA|TRBJ2-2
CAWSEGSNTGELFF
TGTGCCTGGAGTGAGGGCAGTAACACCGGGGAGCTGTTTTTT
>12|few|TRBV5-1|NA|TRBJ2-2
CASNQGTGELFF
TGCGCCAGCAACCAGGGCACCGGGGAGCTGTTTTTT
>15|NA|TRBV20-1|NA|TRBJ2-7
CSASDVSGGSYEQYF
TGCAGTGCTAGTGACGTTTCTGGGGGGTCCTACGAGCAGTACTTC
>15|few|TRBV12-3/TRBV12-4|NA|TRBJ1-1
CASSLTQGINTEAFF
TGTGCCAGCAGTTTAACACAGGGAATTAACACTGAAGCTTTCTTT
>13|NA|TRBV10-3|NA|TRBJ2-6
CASSPDSVSVLTF
TGTGCCAGCTCACCAGACAGTGTAAGCGTCCTGACTTTC
>15|many|TRBV7-2|NA|TRBJ1-6
CASTLGPGTDSPLHF
TGTGCCAGCACCCTAGGCCCAGGGACGGATTCACCCCTCCACTTT
>13|NA|TRBV7-9|NA|TRBJ2-7
CASSVDRNYEQYF
TGTGCCAGCAGCGTTGACAGGAACTACGAGCAGTACTTC
>16|few|TRBV7-2|TRBD2|TRBJ2-7
CASGGTSGSGGREQYF
TGTGCCAGCGGGGGGACTAGCGGGTCTGGGGGACGCGAGCAGTACTTC
>13|NA|TRBV12-3/TRBV12-4|NA|TRBJ1-5
CASSLGPRTPQHF
TGTGCCAGCAGTTTAGGGCCCCGTACGCCCCAGCATTTT